Sequencing of this T cell receptor (beta chain) was carried out in a study of CD8 T cells in ankylosing spondylitis. Study-level points and caveats: A CD8+ phenotype characterized the disease-linked clones, which were relatively rare in peripheral blood. Disease-linked clones were reportedly significantly enriched in matched ankylosing spondylitis synovial fluid. Some motif variants were previously reported in reactive arthritis synovial fluid and blood. Roughly eight highly homologous variants formed a TCR beta motif that appeared characteristic of ankylosing spondylitis blood.

The V and J ends lost 0 bases and 9 bases, in that order; junction bases with no gene match: 1. Germline V gene data show CDR1 as SEHNR and CDR2 as FQNEAQ (reference sequence). The length of the CDR3 is 13 residues. Using its own MiXCR run on the 5' RACE reads, TCRdb lists one record per CDR3 protein. The table lists about 540,000 distinct CDR3 sequences, roughly an eighth of them singletons. This clonotype was observed a handful of times. Its antigen is not known. The chain uses TRBV7-9 and TRBJ2-3, with 9 bases that match TRBD1. The receptor was derived from a male donor with ankylosing spondylitis. The sequenced sample was blood, either unsorted or a sorted T cell fraction (not recorded which). The CDR3 region has the DNA TGTGCCAGCAGCTTAGCGGGACAGGGCACGCAGTATTTT. Its translation is CASSLAGQGTQYF.